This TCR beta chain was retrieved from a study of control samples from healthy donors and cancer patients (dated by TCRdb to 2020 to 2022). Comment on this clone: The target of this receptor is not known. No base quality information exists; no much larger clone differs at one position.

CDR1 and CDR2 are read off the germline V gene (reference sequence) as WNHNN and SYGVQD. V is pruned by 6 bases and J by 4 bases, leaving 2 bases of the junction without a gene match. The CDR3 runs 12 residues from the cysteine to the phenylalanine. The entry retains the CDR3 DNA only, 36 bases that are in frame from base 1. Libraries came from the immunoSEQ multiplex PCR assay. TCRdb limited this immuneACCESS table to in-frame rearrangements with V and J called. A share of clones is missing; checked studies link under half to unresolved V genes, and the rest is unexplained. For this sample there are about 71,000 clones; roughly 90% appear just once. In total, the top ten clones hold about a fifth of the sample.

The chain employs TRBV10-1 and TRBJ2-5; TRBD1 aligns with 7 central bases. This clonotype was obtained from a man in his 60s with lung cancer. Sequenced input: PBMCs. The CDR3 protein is CASSRGSETQYF. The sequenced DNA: TGCGCCAGCAGCAGGGGGTCAGAGACCCAGTACTTC.